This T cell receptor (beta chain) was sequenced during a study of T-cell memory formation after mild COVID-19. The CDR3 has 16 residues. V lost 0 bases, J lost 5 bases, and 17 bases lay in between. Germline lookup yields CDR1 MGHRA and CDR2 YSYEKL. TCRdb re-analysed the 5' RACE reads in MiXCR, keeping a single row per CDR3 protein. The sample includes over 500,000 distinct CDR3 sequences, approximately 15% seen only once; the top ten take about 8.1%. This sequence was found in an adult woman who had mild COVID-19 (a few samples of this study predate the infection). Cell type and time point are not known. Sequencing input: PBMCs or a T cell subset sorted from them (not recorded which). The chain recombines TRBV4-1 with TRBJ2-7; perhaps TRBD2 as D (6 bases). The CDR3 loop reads CASSQEWGEPFDEQYF. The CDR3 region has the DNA TGCGCCAGCAGCCAAGAGTGGGGGGAGCCCTTTGACGAGCAGTACTTC.